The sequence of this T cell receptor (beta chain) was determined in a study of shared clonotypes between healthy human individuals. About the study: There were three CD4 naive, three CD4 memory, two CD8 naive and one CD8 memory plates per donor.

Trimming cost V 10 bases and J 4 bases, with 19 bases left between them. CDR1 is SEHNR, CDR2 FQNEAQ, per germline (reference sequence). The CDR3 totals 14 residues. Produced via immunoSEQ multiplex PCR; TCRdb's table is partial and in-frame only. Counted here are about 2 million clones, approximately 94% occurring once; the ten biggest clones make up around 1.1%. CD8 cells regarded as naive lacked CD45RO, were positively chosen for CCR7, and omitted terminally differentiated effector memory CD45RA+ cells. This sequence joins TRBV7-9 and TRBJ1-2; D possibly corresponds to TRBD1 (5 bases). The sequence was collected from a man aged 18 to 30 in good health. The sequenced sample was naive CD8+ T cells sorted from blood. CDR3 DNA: TGTGCCACCTCGTCGGGGGGGTTGTTCTATGGCTACACCTTC. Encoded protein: CATSSGGLFYGYTF. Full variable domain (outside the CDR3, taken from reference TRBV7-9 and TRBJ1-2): DTGVSQNPRHKITKRGQNVTFRCDPISEHNRLYWYRQTLGQGPEFLTYFQNEAQLEKSRLLSDRFSAERPKGSFSTLEIQRTEQGDSAMYLCATSSGGLFYGYTFGSGTRLTVV.